This T cell receptor (beta chain) derives from a study of response to subunit inactivated influenza vaccine. Study-wide results and caveats: Only a handful of new T cells, the authors suggested, are recruited with each seasonal influenza vaccination.

TCRdb recomputed calls from the RT-PCR reads with MiXCR, one row per CDR3 protein. The repertoire holds 530,000 or so distinct CDR3 sequences, approximately 12% seen once, with more than 8.5% in the top ten. This clonotype showed up just a few times. Its antigen is not identified. Sequenced material: PBMCs from blood, taken on the day of vaccination. This sequence was found in a middle-aged man who received an inactivated influenza vaccine.

The CDR3 is CASSPGGRAGYGYTF. The CDR3 nucleotides read TGTGCCAGCAGTCCCGGCGGAAGGGCAGGCTATGGCTACACCTTC. The chain couples TRBV12-3 or TRBV12-4 to TRBJ1-2, with no clear D. This CDR3 region has 15 residues. Trimming stripped 5 bases from V and 4 bases from J, with 17 bases between.